These T cell receptor beta chains were read from a single sample in a study of shared clonotypes between healthy human individuals. Using immunoSEQ multiplex PCR, the repertoire was profiled, and TCRdb retains in-frame clones only, with some absent. The sample records about 2.4 million clones, 93% being singletons. The sequenced material came from naive CD4+ T cells from PBMCs. These receptors were taken from a man aged 18 to 30 in good health. Some clones in this sample may be carry-over from other donors' samples. The CDR3 runs from the conserved cysteine through the conserved F or W. Fields, in order: V gene, CDR3 length, clone size, J gene, D gene, CDR3 protein, CDR3 DNA. The D gene is left open where the match is weak. Part of the rows lack a size; the others show once, few, many or a class for expanded clones.

V gene: TRBV18; CDR3 length: 15; clone size: once; J gene: TRBJ2-7; D gene: .; CDR3 protein: CASSPNTGGAYEQYF; CDR3 DNA: TGTGCCAGCTCACCTAATACAGGGGGGGCCTACGAGCAGTACTTC
V gene: TRBV5-1; CDR3 length: 14; clone size: once; J gene: TRBJ1-5; D gene: .; CDR3 protein: CASSLESGSQPQHF; CDR3 DNA: TGCGCCAGCAGCTTGGAATCCGGGTCTCAGCCCCAGCATTTT
V gene: TRBV11-3; CDR3 length: 14; clone size: .; J gene: TRBJ2-1; D gene: .; CDR3 protein: CASSLVSGVGEQFF; CDR3 DNA: TGTGCCAGCAGCTTAGTTTCGGGAGTTGGGGAGCAGTTCTTC
V gene: TRBV6-1; CDR3 length: 13; clone size: once; J gene: TRBJ2-1; D gene: TRBD2; CDR3 protein: CASSDGRGNEQFF; CDR3 DNA: TGTGCCAGCAGTGACGGGAGGGGAAATGAGCAGTTCTTC
V gene: TRBV11-2; CDR3 length: 15; clone size: .; J gene: TRBJ2-7; D gene: .; CDR3 protein: CASSLVFQNSYEQYF; CDR3 DNA: TGTGCCAGCAGCTTAGTGTTCCAAAACTCCTACGAGCAGTACTTC
V gene: TRBV5-1; CDR3 length: 15; clone size: once; J gene: TRBJ2-3; D gene: .; CDR3 protein: CASSFFLASTDTQYF; CDR3 DNA: TGCGCCAGCAGCTTTTTCCTAGCGAGCACAGATACGCAGTATTTT
V gene: TRBV4-1; CDR3 length: 16; clone size: .; J gene: TRBJ1-2; D gene: .; CDR3 protein: CASSQVLLGNNYGYTF; CDR3 DNA: TGCGCCAGCAGCCAAGTTCTTCTGGGGAATAACTATGGCTACACCTTC
V gene: TRBV5-4; CDR3 length: 15; clone size: .; J gene: TRBJ2-6; D gene: .; CDR3 protein: CASSRDSSGANVLTF; CDR3 DNA: TGTGCCAGCAGCCGAGACAGCTCTGGGGCCAACGTCCTGACTTTC
V gene: TRBV29-1; CDR3 length: 12; clone size: once; J gene: TRBJ2-5; D gene: .; CDR3 protein: CSVGSPGETQYF; CDR3 DNA: TGCAGCGTTGGCTCACCGGGAGAGACCCAGTACTTC
V gene: TRBV28; CDR3 length: 12; clone size: .; J gene: TRBJ2-1; D gene: .; CDR3 protein: CASSLSGLHQFF; CDR3 DNA: TGTGCCAGCAGTTTGAGTGGGCTCCACCAGTTCTTC
V gene: TRBV9; CDR3 length: 13; clone size: .; J gene: TRBJ2-1; D gene: .; CDR3 protein: CASTNPGPNEQFF; CDR3 DNA: TGTGCCAGCACAAACCCGGGACCAAATGAGCAGTTCTTC
V gene: TRBV6-1; CDR3 length: 15; clone size: .; J gene: TRBJ2-1; D gene: .; CDR3 protein: CASVSAKGSYNEQFF; CDR3 DNA: TGTGCCAGCGTTTCAGCCAAGGGCTCCTACAATGAGCAGTTCTTC
V gene: TRBV9; CDR3 length: 20; clone size: .; J gene: TRBJ2-1; D gene: TRBD2; CDR3 protein: CASSVGRGSSGASSYNEQFF; CDR3 DNA: TGTGCCAGCAGCGTAGGCCGGGGGTCTAGCGGCGCAAGCTCCTACAATGAGCAGTTCTTC
V gene: TRBV19; CDR3 length: 15; clone size: .; J gene: TRBJ1-5; D gene: .; CDR3 protein: CASSILGDYNQPQHF; CDR3 DNA: TGTGCCAGTAGTATACTCGGGGATTACAATCAGCCCCAGCATTTT
V gene: TRBV9; CDR3 length: 16; clone size: .; J gene: TRBJ2-1; D gene: .; CDR3 protein: CASSAGWTSSYNEQFF; CDR3 DNA: TGTGCCAGCAGCGCTGGATGGACAAGCTCCTACAATGAGCAGTTCTTC
V gene: TRBV25-1; CDR3 length: 15; clone size: .; J gene: TRBJ2-7; D gene: TRBD1; CDR3 protein: CASSNHGTGTSEQYF; CDR3 DNA: TGTGCCAGCAGTAACCACGGGACAGGAACCTCCGAGCAGTACTTC
V gene: TRBV2; CDR3 length: 14; clone size: once; J gene: TRBJ2-1; D gene: TRBD2; CDR3 protein: CASSREVVYNEQFF; CDR3 DNA: TGTGCCAGCAGTCGGGAGGTAGTTTACAATGAGCAGTTCTTC
V gene: TRBV28; CDR3 length: 16; clone size: .; J gene: TRBJ1-4; D gene: TRBD1; CDR3 protein: CASRHWTGATNEKLFF; CDR3 DNA: TGTGCCAGCAGACATTGGACAGGGGCAACTAATGAAAAACTGTTTTTT
V gene: TRBV20-1; CDR3 length: 11; clone size: once; J gene: TRBJ2-7; D gene: TRBD1; CDR3 protein: CSASRQGKQYF; CDR3 DNA: TGCAGTGCTTCTCGACAGGGAAAGCAGTACTTC
V gene: TRBV7-9; CDR3 length: 14; clone size: .; J gene: TRBJ1-1; D gene: .; CDR3 protein: CASSLQGEGTEAFF; CDR3 DNA: TGTGCCAGCAGTTTACAGGGAGAGGGCACTGAAGCTTTCTTT
V gene: TRBV11-2; CDR3 length: 17; clone size: .; J gene: TRBJ2-3; D gene: TRBD2; CDR3 protein: CASSLLATSGIEGTQYF; CDR3 DNA: TGTGCCAGCAGCTTACTCGCCACTAGCGGAATCGAGGGTACGCAGTATTTT
V gene: TRBV12-5; CDR3 length: 14; clone size: once; J gene: TRBJ2-7; D gene: .; CDR3 protein: CASGPRDGPYEQYF; CDR3 DNA: TGTGCTAGTGGGCCCCGGGACGGACCCTACGAGCAGTACTTC
V gene: TRBV6-1; CDR3 length: 13; clone size: .; J gene: TRBJ1-2; D gene: .; CDR3 protein: CASRGDGTYGYTF; CDR3 DNA: TGTGCCAGCAGGGGGGACGGAACCTATGGCTACACCTTC
V gene: TRBV18; CDR3 length: 13; clone size: .; J gene: TRBJ2-1; D gene: TRBD1; CDR3 protein: CASSPGQDNEQFF; CDR3 DNA: TGTGCCAGCTCACCGGGACAGGACAATGAGCAGTTCTTC
V gene: TRBV5-4; CDR3 length: 13; clone size: .; J gene: TRBJ2-5; D gene: .; CDR3 protein: CASSSDRQETQYF; CDR3 DNA: TGTGCCAGCAGTTCGGACAGACAAGAGACCCAGTACTTC
V gene: TRBV4-2; CDR3 length: 19; clone size: .; J gene: TRBJ2-4; D gene: .; CDR3 protein: CASSPGGTTTLTAKNIQYF; CDR3 DNA: TGTGCCAGCAGCCCCGGAGGGACGACAACCCTAACGGCCAAAAACATTCAGTACTTC
V gene: TRBV7-3; CDR3 length: 15; clone size: .; J gene: TRBJ2-3; D gene: TRBD2; CDR3 protein: CASSFLAGPPDTQYF; CDR3 DNA: TGTGCCAGCAGCTTCCTAGCGGGACCGCCAGATACGCAGTATTTT
V gene: TRBV9; CDR3 length: 17; clone size: .; J gene: TRBJ2-1; D gene: TRBD2; CDR3 protein: CASSVHPAGVVDNEQFF; CDR3 DNA: TGTGCCAGCAGCGTACACCCCGCGGGAGTCGTGGACAATGAGCAGTTCTTC
V gene: TRBV20-1; CDR3 length: 11; clone size: .; J gene: TRBJ1-2; D gene: .; CDR3 protein: CSDRTVYGYTF; CDR3 DNA: TGCAGTGATAGGACGGTCTATGGCTACACCTTC
V gene: TRBV29-1; CDR3 length: 14; clone size: .; J gene: TRBJ2-1; D gene: .; CDR3 protein: CSVEPDRSYNEQFF; CDR3 DNA: TGCAGCGTTGAGCCCGATCGGTCCTACAATGAGCAGTTCTTC
V gene: TRBV5-1; CDR3 length: 14; clone size: .; J gene: TRBJ2-7; D gene: TRBD2; CDR3 protein: CASSRSGRGYEQYF; CDR3 DNA: TGCGCCAGCAGCAGGAGCGGGAGAGGCTACGAGCAGTACTTC
V gene: TRBV28; CDR3 length: 15; clone size: .; J gene: TRBJ2-1; D gene: TRBD2; CDR3 protein: CASRPPSGSYNEQFF; CDR3 DNA: TGTGCCAGCAGGCCCCCTAGCGGCTCCTACAATGAGCAGTTCTTC
V gene: TRBV19; CDR3 length: 13; clone size: .; J gene: TRBJ2-1; D gene: TRBD1; CDR3 protein: CASRGQGANEQFF; CDR3 DNA: TGTGCCAGTAGGGGACAGGGGGCAAATGAGCAGTTCTTC
V gene: TRBV19; CDR3 length: 15; clone size: .; J gene: TRBJ2-2; D gene: .; CDR3 protein: CASSWNRANTGELFF; CDR3 DNA: TGTGCCAGTAGTTGGAACAGGGCGAACACCGGGGAGCTGTTTTTT
V gene: TRBV27; CDR3 length: 14; clone size: .; J gene: TRBJ1-5; D gene: .; CDR3 protein: CASSFSGSRQPQHF; CDR3 DNA: TGTGCCAGCAGCTTTTCAGGGTCAAGACAGCCCCAGCATTTT
V gene: TRBV7-3; CDR3 length: 13; clone size: .; J gene: TRBJ2-3; D gene: .; CDR3 protein: CASSLTKADTQYF; CDR3 DNA: TGTGCCAGCAGCTTAACCAAGGCAGATACGCAGTATTTT
V gene: TRBV7-3; CDR3 length: 15; clone size: .; J gene: TRBJ2-1; D gene: .; CDR3 protein: CASSFKLGSYNEQFF; CDR3 DNA: TGTGCCAGCAGTTTCAAGTTGGGCTCCTACAATGAGCAGTTCTTC
V gene: TRBV4-3; CDR3 length: 15; clone size: .; J gene: TRBJ1-2; D gene: .; CDR3 protein: CASSQDGPRDYGYTF; CDR3 DNA: TGCGCCAGCAGCCAAGATGGACCTAGGGACTATGGCTACACCTTC
V gene: TRBV29-1; CDR3 length: 13; clone size: .; J gene: TRBJ1-1; D gene: .; CDR3 protein: CSVSRALATAAFF; CDR3 DNA: TGCAGCGTTTCCCGGGCTCTTGCGACAGCAGCTTTCTTT
V gene: TRBV7-9; CDR3 length: 15; clone size: once; J gene: TRBJ2-1; D gene: TRBD2; CDR3 protein: CASSPIAGGPHEQFF; CDR3 DNA: TGTGCCAGCAGCCCAATAGCGGGAGGGCCGCATGAGCAGTTCTTC
V gene: TRBV18; CDR3 length: 13; clone size: .; J gene: TRBJ1-5; D gene: .; CDR3 protein: CASSPDGNQPQHF; CDR3 DNA: TGTGCCAGCTCACCGGACGGCAATCAGCCCCAGCATTTT
V gene: TRBV28; CDR3 length: 20; clone size: .; J gene: TRBJ1-5; D gene: .; CDR3 protein: CASSLLGRTVDSYSNQPQHF; CDR3 DNA: TGTGCCAGCAGTTTACTTGGACGGACAGTAGATAGTTATAGCAATCAGCCCCAGCATTTT
V gene: TRBV9; CDR3 length: 15; clone size: few; J gene: TRBJ2-7; D gene: .; CDR3 protein: CASSVGQDSFYEQYF; CDR3 DNA: TGTGCCAGCAGCGTAGGCCAGGACAGTTTCTACGAGCAGTACTTC
V gene: TRBV7-9; CDR3 length: 16; clone size: .; J gene: TRBJ1-4; D gene: .; CDR3 protein: CASSLAWGATNEKLFF; CDR3 DNA: TGTGCCAGCAGCTTAGCGTGGGGTGCAACTAATGAAAAACTGTTTTTT
V gene: TRBV5-4; CDR3 length: 17; clone size: .; J gene: TRBJ2-7; D gene: TRBD2; CDR3 protein: CASSPAPSGRGPYEQYF; CDR3 DNA: TGTGCCAGCAGCCCGGCCCCTAGCGGGAGAGGGCCCTACGAGCAGTACTTC
V gene: TRBV28; CDR3 length: 15; clone size: .; J gene: TRBJ2-7; D gene: TRBD2; CDR3 protein: CASSFPGTRPYEQYF; CDR3 DNA: TGTGCCAGCAGTTTCCCCGGGACTAGACCCTACGAGCAGTACTTC
V gene: TRBV28; CDR3 length: 13; clone size: .; J gene: TRBJ1-5; D gene: .; CDR3 protein: CASSPAGVQPQHF; CDR3 DNA: TGTGCCAGCAGCCCCGCGGGGGTTCAGCCCCAGCATTTT
V gene: TRBV28; CDR3 length: 19; clone size: .; J gene: TRBJ2-3; D gene: TRBD2; CDR3 protein: CASSSAETSGRTYTDTQYF; CDR3 DNA: TGTGCCAGCAGTTCCGCCGAGACTAGCGGGAGGACTTACACAGATACGCAGTATTTT